The following is a T cell receptor (beta chain) sequence with its context. Antigen unknown. The sample comes from a study of glioma-infiltrating T cells. Study-level points and caveats: Very few CDR3 sequences were shared between tissue and blood. Non-neoplastic patients had below-expected tissue-blood divergence, while all gliomas exceeded expectation.

TCR alpha and beta CDR3 regions were amplified from RNA using iRepertoire nested multiplex PCR. Input was roughly 85-450 ng of tissue mRNA or PBMC total RNA. TCRdb reprocessed the multiplex PCR reads with MiXCR, giving one entry per CDR3 protein. The data hold under 150,000 distinct CDR3 sequences, with approximately 24% observed a single time. The CDR3 has 15 amino acids. V lost 1 base and J 5 bases, leaving 13 bases between the germline ends. CDR1 is MGHRA and CDR2 is YSYEKL in the germline V gene. The J gene is TRBJ2-3, the V gene TRBV4-1; no clear D. The sequencing input was glioma tissue, nonneoplastic brain tissue, or PBMCs (not recorded which). This TCR came from a human donor with low-grade glioma or glioblastoma, undergoing nonglioma brain surgery, or in good health (not recorded which). The CDR3 DNA is TGCGCCAGCAGCCAAGGACCCGACTTACGAGATACGCAGTATTTT. Translating it yields CASSQGPDLRDTQYF.